This T cell receptor beta chain was sequenced in a study of Tregs in tolerant kidney transplant recipients. Notes on the study in general: Biological reproducibility was not directly addressed, but technical replication error appeared minimal.

Worth noting for this clone: The antigen remains unidentified.

TCRdb's copy holds only in-frame clones and misses some; the assay was immunoSEQ multiplex PCR. The data show approximately 75,000 clones, with approximately 90% seen just once and 0.34% held by the top ten. CDR1 and CDR2 from the germline V gene are GTSNPN and SVGIG (reference sequence). The CDR3 contains 14 residues. Trimming cost V 2 bases and J 0 bases, with 9 bases left between them. The specimen was Tregs from blood, collected before the transplant. This chain joins TRBV30 and TRBJ2-3, with a possible D match to TRBD2 (5 bases). This receptor was taken from a human donor who received a combined kidney and bone marrow transplant. CDR3: CAWSPGGSTDTQYF. The DNA of the CDR3 is TGTGCCTGGAGTCCGGGCGGGAGCACAGATACGCAGTATTTT.